A single sample gave rise to the 9 T cell receptor beta chains below, sequenced in a study of T cells in Graves' hyperthyroidism and ophthalmopathy. RNA transcripts yielded amplified TCR beta CDR3 regions. Researchers ran a first-round RT-PCR on the TCR CDR3 using the HTBI primer set. TCRdb itself ran the multiplex PCR reads through MiXCR, one entry per CDR3 protein. The table records about half a million distinct CDR3 sequences, around a fifth of them present only once. The sequencing input was blood. The receptors stem from a woman in her sixties or seventies with Graves' ophthalmopathy.

There are a few counts of this clonotype. This chain connects TRBV10-3 to TRBJ2-3; the match to TRBD2 covers 12 bases. Germline V CDR1 and CDR2: ENHRY, SYGVKD. V shed 3 bases and J 4 bases; nucleotides not matched to a gene: 5. The CDR3 runs 16 residues. The CDR3 nucleotides are TGTGCCATCAGTGACTTGACTAGCGGGAGATCAGATACGCAGTATTTT. Translation gives CAISDLTSGRSDTQYF.

In this sample, this clonotype turned up many times. The chain links TRBV7-2 to TRBJ2-5; no reliable D call. V lost 1 base and J lost 6, with 12 bases in between. The CDR3 loop spans 14 amino acids. The germline V gene has CDR1 SGHTA and CDR2 FQGNSA. CDR3 region: CASSLDSQSQTQYF. The CDR3 coding sequence is TGTGCCAGCAGCTTAGATTCACAGTCGCAGACCCAGTACTTC.

V gene TRBV3-1 combines with J gene TRBJ2-3; no firm D call. The CDR3 is 13 residues long. V lost 5 bases to trimming and J lost 4 bases, with 10 bases between them. Per the germline V gene, CDR1 is LGHDT and CDR2 is YNNKEL (reference sequence). The CDR3 is CASSSGQADTQYF. CDR3 in DNA: TGTGCCAGCAGCTCTGGGCAGGCAGATACGCAGTATTTT.

This chain connects TRBV4-2 to TRBJ1-6; tentatively, D is TRBD1 (6 bases). The length of the CDR3 is 16 residues. Germline assignment: CDR1 LGHNA and CDR2 YNFKEQ. Trimming cost V 0 bases and J 6 bases, with 12 bases left between them. CDR3 amino acids: CASSQDEGGTNSPLHF. The CDR3 coding sequence is TGTGCCAGCAGCCAAGATGAGGGGGGCACTAATTCACCCCTCCACTTT.

The CDR3 DNA reads TGTGCCAGTAGTATAGCCGGCGGAGGACTAGCGGGGAGCTCCTACAATGAGCAGTTCTTC. Its protein product is CASSIAGGGLAGSSYNEQFF. This chain connects TRBV19 to TRBJ2-1; 12 positions agree with TRBD2. The CDR3 runs 20 residues. Looked up from germline, CDR1 is LNHDA and CDR2 is SQIVND (reference sequence). After removal of 1 base from V and 0 bases from J, the junction contained 10 bases not matched to a gene.

V and J are TRBV6-1 and TRBJ1-1; TRBD1 aligns across 9 bases. Germline CDR1 MNHNS, CDR2 SASEGT. The CDR3 is 17 amino acids. The trim removed 5 bases at V and 2 bases at J, leaving 12 bases unmatched. Written as DNA, the CDR3 is TGTGCCAGCAGTCGCTCGGGACAGGGAGCCCGAAACACTGAAGCTTTCTTT. Encoded protein: CASSRSGQGARNTEAFF.

Only a few counts were recorded for this clonotype. This CDR3 reads CASNELSSSTDTQYF. CDR3 bases: TGTGCCAGCAACGAACTTTCGTCTAGCACAGATACGCAGTATTTT. The chain uses TRBV27 and TRBJ2-3; D is unclear. V was shortened by 7 bases and J by 0 bases, with 14 bases between the two germline ends. The CDR3 runs 15 residues. Per the germline V gene, CDR1 is MNHEY and CDR2 is SMNVEV (reference sequence).

This clonotype has more than one count but fewer than ten. The V call is TRBV20-1, the J call TRBJ2-7; TRBD1 is a possible D gene (6 bases). The CDR3 spans 11 residues. Germline V lookup: CDR1 DFQATT, CDR2 SNEGSKA (reference sequence). The CDR3 here is CRPTGPYEQYF. Here the CDR3 DNA reads TGCAGGCCGACAGGCCCCTACGAGCAGTACTTC.

For this clonotype: It may be a read error: a sequence one base away is much more abundant. V and J are TRBV12-3 or TRBV12-4 and TRBJ2-5; D remains ambiguous. The length of the CDR3 is 13 residues. DNA for the CDR3: TGTGCCAGCAGTCTCCACACTCCAGAGACCCAGTGCTTC. This gives the protein CASSLHTPETQCF.